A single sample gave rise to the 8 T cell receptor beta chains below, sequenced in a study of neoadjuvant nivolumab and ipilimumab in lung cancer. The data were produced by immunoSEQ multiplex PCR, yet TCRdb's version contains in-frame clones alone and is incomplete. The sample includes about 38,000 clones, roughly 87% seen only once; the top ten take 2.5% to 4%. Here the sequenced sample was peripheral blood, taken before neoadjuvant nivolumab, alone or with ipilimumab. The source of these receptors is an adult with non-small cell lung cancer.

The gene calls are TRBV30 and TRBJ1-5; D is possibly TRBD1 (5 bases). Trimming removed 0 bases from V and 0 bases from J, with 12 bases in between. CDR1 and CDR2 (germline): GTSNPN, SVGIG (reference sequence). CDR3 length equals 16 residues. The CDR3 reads CAWSVTGLNSNQPQHF. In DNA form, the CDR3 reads TGTGCCTGGAGTGTAACGGGACTCAATAGCAATCAGCCCCAGCATTTT.

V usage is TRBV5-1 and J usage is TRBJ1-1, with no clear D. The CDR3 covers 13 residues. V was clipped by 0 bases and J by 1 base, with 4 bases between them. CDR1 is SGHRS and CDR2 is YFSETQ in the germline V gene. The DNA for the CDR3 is TGCGCCAGCAGCTTGGAGCAGAACACTGAAGCTTTCTTT. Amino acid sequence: CASSLEQNTEAFF.

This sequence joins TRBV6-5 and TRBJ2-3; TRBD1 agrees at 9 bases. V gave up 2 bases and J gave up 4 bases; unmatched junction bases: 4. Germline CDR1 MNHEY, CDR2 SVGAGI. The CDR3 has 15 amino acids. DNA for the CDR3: TGTGCCAGCAGTTACGGGGACAGGGCTTCAGATACGCAGTATTTT. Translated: CASSYGDRASDTQYF.

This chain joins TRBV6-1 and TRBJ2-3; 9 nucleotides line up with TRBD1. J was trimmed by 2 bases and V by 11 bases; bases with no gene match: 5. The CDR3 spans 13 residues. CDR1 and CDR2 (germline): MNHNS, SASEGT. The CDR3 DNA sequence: TGTGCCGGAGGACAGGGGCCCACAGATACGCAGTATTTT. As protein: CAGGQGPTDTQYF.

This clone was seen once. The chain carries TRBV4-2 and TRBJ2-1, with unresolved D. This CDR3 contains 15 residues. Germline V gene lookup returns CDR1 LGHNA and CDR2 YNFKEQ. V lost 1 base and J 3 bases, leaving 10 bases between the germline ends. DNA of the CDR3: TGTGCCAGCAGCCAAGTAGAGTCTCTCTACAATGAGCAGTTCTTC. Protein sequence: CASSQVESLYNEQFF.

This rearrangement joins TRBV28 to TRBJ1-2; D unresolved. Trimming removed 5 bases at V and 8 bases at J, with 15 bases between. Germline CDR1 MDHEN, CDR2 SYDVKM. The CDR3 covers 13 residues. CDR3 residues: CASSGWRDNGYTF. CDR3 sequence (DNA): TGTGCCAGCAGTGGGTGGCGCGACAACGGCTACACCTTC.

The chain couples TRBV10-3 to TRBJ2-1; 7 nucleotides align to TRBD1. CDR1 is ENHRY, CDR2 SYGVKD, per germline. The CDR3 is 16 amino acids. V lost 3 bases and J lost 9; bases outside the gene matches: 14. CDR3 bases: TGTGCCATCAGTGATAGTTCGGGACAGCGCTCCGGTGAGCAGTTCTTC. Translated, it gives CAISDSSGQRSGEQFF.

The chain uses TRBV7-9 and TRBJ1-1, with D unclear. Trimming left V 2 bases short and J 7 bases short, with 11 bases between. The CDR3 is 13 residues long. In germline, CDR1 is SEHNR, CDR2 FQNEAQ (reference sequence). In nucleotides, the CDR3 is TGTGCCAGCAGCTTAATGGTAGGCGGTGAAGCTTTCTTT. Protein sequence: CASSLMVGGEAFF.